The entry below describes one T cell receptor beta chain. Its matching antigen is unknown. Assay: immunoSEQ multiplex PCR; the TCRdb copy retains only in-frame clones and omits some. Among around 130,000 clones listed, 94% were seen once. The data were obtained in a study of T cell responses to AZD1222 COVID-19 vaccine. About the study: Some second doses came at about 4 weeks and others at about 12 weeks; these were pooled. General study findings and limits: Recipients of two AZD1222 doses showed rising Spike-specific TCR breadth and depth. Unmutated variant regions are reportedly the target of nearly half of TCRs that are spike-specific.

The CDR3 extends over 12 amino acids. CDR1 is LGHNT and CDR2 is FRNRAP in the germline V gene. V shed 4 bases and J shed 5 bases, with 8 bases lying between them. The sequence derives from an adult in good health. The chain links TRBV12-5 to TRBJ2-5, with D uncertain. The sample was peripheral blood, taken on day 0 of AZD1222 vaccination. CDR3: CASGWSEETQYF. The CDR3 nucleotides are TGTGCTAGTGGTTGGTCGGAGGAGACCCAGTACTTC.